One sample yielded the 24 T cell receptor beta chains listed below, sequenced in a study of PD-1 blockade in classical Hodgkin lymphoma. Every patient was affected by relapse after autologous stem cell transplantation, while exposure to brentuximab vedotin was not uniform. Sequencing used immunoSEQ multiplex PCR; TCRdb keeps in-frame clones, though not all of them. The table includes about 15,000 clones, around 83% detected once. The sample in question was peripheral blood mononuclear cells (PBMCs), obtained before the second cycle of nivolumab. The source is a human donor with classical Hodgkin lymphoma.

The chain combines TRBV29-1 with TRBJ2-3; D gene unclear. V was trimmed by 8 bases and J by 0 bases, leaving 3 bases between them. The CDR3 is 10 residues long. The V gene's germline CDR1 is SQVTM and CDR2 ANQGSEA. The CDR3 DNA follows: TGCAGCTTCAGCACAGATACGCAGTATTTT. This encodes CSFSTDTQYF.

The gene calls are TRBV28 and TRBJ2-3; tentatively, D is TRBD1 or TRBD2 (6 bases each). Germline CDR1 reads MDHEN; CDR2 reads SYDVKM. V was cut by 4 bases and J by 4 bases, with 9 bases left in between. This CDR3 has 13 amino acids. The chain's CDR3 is CASSWRGADTQYF. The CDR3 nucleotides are TGTGCCAGCAGTTGGAGGGGGGCAGATACGCAGTATTTT.

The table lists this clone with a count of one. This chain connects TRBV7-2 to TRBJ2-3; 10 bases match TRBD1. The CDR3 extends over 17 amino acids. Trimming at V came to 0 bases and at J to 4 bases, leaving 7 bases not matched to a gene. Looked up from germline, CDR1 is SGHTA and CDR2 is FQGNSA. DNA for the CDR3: TGTGCCAGCAGCTTAGCCCCCTACGGGACAGGGGCAGATACGCAGTATTTT. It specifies CASSLAPYGTGADTQYF. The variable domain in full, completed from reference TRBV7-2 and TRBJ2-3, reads GAGVSQSPSNKVTEKGKDVELRCDPISGHTALYWYRQSLGQGLEFLIYFQGNSAPDKSGLPSDRFSAERTGGSVSTLTIQRTQQEDSAVYLCASSLAPYGTGADTQYFGPGTRLTVL.

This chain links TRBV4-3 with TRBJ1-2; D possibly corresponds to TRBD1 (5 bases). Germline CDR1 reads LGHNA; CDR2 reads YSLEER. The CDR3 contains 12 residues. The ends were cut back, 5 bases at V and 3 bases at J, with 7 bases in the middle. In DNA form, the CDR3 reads TGCGCCAGCAGCAGGGGCGACTATGGCTACACCTTC. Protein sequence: CASSRGDYGYTF.

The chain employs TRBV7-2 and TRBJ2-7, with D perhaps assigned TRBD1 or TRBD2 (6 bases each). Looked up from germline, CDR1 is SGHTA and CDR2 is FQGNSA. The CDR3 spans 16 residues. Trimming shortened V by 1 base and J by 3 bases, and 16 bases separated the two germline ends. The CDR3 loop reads CASSLGGGQGGYEQYF. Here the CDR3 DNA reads TGTGCCAGCAGCTTAGGAGGGGGGCAAGGGGGCTACGAGCAGTACTTC.

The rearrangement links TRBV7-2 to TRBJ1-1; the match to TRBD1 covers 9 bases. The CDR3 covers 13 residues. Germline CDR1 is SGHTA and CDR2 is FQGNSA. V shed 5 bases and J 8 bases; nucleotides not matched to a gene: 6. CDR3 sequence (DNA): TGTGCCAGCAGCGCGGGACAGGGAACGGAAGCTTTCTTT. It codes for CASSAGQGTEAFF. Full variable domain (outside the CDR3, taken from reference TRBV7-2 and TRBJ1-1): GAGVSQSPSNKVTEKGKDVELRCDPISGHTALYWYRQSLGQGLEFLIYFQGNSAPDKSGLPSDRFSAERTGGSVSTLTIQRTQQEDSAVYLCASSAGQGTEAFFGQGTRLTVV.

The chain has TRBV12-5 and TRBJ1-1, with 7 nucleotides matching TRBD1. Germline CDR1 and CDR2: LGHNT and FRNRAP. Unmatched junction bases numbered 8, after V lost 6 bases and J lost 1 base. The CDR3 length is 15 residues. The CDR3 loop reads CASGPGQSGNTEAFF. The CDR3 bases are TGTGCTAGTGGCCCGGGACAGTCCGGGAACACTGAAGCTTTCTTT.

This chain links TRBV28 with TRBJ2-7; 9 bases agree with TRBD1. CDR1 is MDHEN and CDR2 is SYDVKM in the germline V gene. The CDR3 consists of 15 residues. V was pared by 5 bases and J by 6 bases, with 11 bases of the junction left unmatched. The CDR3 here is CASSLHSDRGGEQYF. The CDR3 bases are TGTGCCAGCAGTCTCCATTCGGACAGGGGAGGCGAGCAGTACTTC.

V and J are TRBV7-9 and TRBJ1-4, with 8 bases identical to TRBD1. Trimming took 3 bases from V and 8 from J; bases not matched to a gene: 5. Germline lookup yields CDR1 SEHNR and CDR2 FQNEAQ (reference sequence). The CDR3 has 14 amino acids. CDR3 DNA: TGTGCCAGCAGCTTCGGACAGGGAGGGGAAAAACTGTTTTTT. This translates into CASSFGQGGEKLFF.

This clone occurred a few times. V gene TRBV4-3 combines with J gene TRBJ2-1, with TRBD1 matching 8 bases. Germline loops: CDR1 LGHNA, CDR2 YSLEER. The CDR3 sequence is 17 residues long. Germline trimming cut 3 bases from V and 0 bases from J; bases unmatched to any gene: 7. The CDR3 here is CASSHYIQGASYNEQFF. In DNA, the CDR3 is TGCGCCAGCAGCCATTACATTCAGGGGGCCTCCTACAATGAGCAGTTCTTC.

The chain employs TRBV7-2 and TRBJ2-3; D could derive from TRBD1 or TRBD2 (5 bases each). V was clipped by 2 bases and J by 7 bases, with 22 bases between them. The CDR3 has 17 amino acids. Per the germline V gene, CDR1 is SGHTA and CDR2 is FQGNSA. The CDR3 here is CASSLIGTDPQWYTQYF. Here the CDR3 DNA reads TGTGCCAGCAGCTTAATAGGGACCGACCCACAGTGGTATACGCAGTATTTT.

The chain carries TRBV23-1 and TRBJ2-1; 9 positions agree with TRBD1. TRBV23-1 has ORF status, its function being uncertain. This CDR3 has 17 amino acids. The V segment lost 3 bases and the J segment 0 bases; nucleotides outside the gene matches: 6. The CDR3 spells CASSHSGQGSSYNEQFF. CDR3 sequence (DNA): TGCGCCAGCAGTCACTCCGGACAGGGGAGCTCCTACAATGAGCAGTTCTTC.

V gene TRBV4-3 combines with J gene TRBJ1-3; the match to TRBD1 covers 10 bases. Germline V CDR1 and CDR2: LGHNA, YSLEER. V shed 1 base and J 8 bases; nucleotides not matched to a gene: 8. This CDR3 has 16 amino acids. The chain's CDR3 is CASSQAQTGGFYTIYF. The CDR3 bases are TGCGCCAGCAGCCAAGCTCAGACAGGGGGCTTCTACACCATATATTTT.

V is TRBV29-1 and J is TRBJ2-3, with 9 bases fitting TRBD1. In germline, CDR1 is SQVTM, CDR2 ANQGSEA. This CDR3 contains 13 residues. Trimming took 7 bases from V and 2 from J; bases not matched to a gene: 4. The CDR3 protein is CSAGQGYTDTQYF. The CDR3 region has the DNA TGCAGCGCCGGACAGGGGTACACAGATACGCAGTATTTT.

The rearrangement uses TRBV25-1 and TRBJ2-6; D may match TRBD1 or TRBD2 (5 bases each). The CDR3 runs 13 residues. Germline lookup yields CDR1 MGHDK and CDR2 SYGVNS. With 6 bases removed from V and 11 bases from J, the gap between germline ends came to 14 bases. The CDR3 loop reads CASRVRGDDVLTF. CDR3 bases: TGTGCCAGCAGGGTCAGAGGGGACGACGTCCTGACTTTC.

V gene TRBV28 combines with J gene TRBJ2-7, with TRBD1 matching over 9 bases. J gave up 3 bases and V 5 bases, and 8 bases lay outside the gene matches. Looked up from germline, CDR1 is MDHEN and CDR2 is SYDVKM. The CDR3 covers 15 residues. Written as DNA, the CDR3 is TGTGCCAGCAGTCCCCTGGGACAGGGCCGCTACGAGCAGTACTTC. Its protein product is CASSPLGQGRYEQYF.

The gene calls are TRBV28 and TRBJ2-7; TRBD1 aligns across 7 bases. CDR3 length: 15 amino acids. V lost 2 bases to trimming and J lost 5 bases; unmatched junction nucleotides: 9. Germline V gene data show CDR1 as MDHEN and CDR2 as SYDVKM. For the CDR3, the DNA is TGTGCCAGCAGTTTAGGAGACAGGGCGTCAGACGAGCAGTACTTC. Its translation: CASSLGDRASDEQYF.

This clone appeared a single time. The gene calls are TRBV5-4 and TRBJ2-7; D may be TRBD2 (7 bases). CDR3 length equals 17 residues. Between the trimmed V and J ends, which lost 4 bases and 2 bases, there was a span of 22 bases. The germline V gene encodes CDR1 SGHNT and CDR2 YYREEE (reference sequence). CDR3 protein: CASSKGGPGVYTYEQYF. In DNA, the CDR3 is TGTGCCAGCAGCAAGGGGGGGCCCGGGGTCTACACCTACGAGCAGTACTTC.

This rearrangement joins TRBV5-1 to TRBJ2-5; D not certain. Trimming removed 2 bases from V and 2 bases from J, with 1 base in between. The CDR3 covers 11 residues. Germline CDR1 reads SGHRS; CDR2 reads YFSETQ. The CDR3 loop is CASSLQETQYF. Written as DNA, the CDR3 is TGCGCCAGCAGCTTACAAGAGACCCAGTACTTC.

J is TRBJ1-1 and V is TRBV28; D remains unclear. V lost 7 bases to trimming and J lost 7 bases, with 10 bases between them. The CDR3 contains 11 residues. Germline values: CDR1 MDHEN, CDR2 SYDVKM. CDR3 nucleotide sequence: TGTGCCAGCAAGGGAGGGCGTGAAGCTTTCTTT. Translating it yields CASKGGREAFF.

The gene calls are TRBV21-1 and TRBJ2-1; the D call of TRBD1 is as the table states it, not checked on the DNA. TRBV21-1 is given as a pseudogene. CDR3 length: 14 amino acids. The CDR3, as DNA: TGTGCCAGCAGCCCGGACAGGGGGCCGGCTGAGCAGTTCTTC. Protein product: CASSPDRGPAEQFF.

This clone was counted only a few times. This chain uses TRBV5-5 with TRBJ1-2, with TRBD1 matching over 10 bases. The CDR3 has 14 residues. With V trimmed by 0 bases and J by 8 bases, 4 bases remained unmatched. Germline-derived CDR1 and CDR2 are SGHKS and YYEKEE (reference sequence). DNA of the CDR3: TGTGCCAGCAGCTTGGAGGGACAGGGGACGGGCTACACCTTC. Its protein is CASSLEGQGTGYTF.

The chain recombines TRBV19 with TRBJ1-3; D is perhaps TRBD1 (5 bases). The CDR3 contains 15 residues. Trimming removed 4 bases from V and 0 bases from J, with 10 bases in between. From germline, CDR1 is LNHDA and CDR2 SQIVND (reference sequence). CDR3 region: CASSTTGFSGNTIYF. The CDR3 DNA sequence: TGTGCCAGTAGTACAACAGGATTCTCTGGAAACACCATATATTTT.

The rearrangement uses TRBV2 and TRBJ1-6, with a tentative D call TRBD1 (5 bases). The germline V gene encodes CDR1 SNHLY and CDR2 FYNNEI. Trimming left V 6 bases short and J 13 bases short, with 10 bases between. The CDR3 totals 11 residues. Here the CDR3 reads CASRGRMPLHF. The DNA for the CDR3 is TGTGCCAGCAGGGGGCGGATGCCCCTCCACTTT.